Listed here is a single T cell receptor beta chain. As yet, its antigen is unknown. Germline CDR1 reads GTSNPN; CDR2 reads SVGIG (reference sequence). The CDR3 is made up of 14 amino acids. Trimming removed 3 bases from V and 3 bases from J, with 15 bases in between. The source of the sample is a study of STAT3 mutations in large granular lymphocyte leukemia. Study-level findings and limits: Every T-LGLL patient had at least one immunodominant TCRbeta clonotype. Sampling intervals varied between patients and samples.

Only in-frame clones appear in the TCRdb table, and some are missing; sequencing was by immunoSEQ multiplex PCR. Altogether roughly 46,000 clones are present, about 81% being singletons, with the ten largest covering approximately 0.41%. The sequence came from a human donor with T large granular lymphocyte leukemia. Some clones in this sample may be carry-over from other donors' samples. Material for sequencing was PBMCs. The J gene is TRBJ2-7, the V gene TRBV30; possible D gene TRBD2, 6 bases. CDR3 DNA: TGTGCCTGGAGCACCGGGACTTTCGGCTACGAGCAGTACTTC. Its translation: CAWSTGTFGYEQYF.